A single TCR beta chain is shown here with its context. Its antigen is as yet unknown. Germline-derived CDR1 and CDR2 are ENHRY and SYGVKD. This CDR3 contains 15 residues. Trimming pared 6 bases from V and 5 bases from J, leaving 16 bases between. The sample originates from a study of cytomegalovirus exposure and HLA in healthy donors. General study findings and limits: Later analysis identified several of the most significant clusters that appeared linked to common viral pathogens.

The PCR had 60 Vbeta and 13 Jbeta primers. The protocol was immunoSEQ multiplex PCR, while the TCRdb copy is restricted to in-frame clones and leaves out a portion. Among approximately 100,000 clones, under 85% were seen once, and the ten largest hold approximately 9.9%. The chain combines TRBV10-3 with TRBJ1-4, with D possibly matching TRBD1 (5 bases). This clonotype was sampled from a man younger than 30 in good health and CMV-seropositive. Sample: PBMCs. This chain's CDR3 is CAISVSGAQNEKLFF. CDR3 DNA sequence: TGTGCCATCAGCGTCAGCGGGGCACAGAATGAAAAACTGTTTTTT.